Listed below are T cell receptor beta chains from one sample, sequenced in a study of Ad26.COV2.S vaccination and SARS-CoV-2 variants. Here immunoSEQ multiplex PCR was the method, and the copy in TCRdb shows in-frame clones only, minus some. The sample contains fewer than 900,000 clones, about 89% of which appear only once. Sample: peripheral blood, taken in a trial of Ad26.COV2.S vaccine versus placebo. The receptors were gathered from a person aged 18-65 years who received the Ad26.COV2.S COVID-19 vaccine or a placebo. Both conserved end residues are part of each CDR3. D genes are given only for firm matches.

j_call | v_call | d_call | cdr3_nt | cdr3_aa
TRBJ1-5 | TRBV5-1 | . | TGCGCCAGCAGCTTGGGGTCCGGGCTTGATCAGCCCCAGCATTTT | CASSLGSGLDQPQHF
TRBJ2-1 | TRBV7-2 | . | TGTGCCAGCAGCTTAGTTGCAAATGAGCAGTTCTTC | CASSLVANEQFF
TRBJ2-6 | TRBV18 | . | TGTGCCAGCTCACCTGGTCAGGCGGCTGGGGCCAACGTCCTGACTTTC | CASSPGQAAGANVLTF
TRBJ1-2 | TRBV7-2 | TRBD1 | TGTGCCAGCAGCTGGGACAGGGACTATGGCTACACCTTC | CASSWDRDYGYTF
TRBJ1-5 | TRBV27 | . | TGTGCCAGCAGTTTAAAAGGCCCTGGGGGCAATCAGCCCCAGCATTTT | CASSLKGPGGNQPQHF
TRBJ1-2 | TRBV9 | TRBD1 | TGTGCCAGCAGCCTCCCCGGGACAGCTAACTATGGCTACACCTTC | CASSLPGTANYGYTF
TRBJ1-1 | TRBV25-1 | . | TGTGCCAGTTGGGGAACAGGGATGCCTGAAGCTTTCTTT | CASWGTGMPEAFF
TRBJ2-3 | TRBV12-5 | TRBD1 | TGTGCTAGTGGTTTGAGGGACAGGGGATATAGCACAGATACGCAGTATTTT | CASGLRDRGYSTDTQYF
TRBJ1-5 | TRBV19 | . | TGTGCCAGTAGTATTCGGGAGTCCAATCAGCCCCAGCATTTT | CASSIRESNQPQHF
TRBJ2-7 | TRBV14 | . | TGTGCCAGCAGCGGGTGGAGGTCAACCTACGAGCAGTACTTC | CASSGWRSTYEQYF
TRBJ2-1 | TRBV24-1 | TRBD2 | TGTGCCACCAGTGTGGCTAGCGGGAGTAATGAGCAGTTCTTC | CATSVASGSNEQFF
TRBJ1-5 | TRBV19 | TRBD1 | TGTGCCAGTAGTATATCCGGACAGGGCTTTACGCCCCAGCATTTT | CASSISGQGFTPQHF
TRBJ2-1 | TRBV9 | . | TGTGCCAGCAGCGCCGCGTGGAGCGGACAGTTTGGTGAGCAGTTCTTC | CASSAAWSGQFGEQFF